This is a list of T cell receptor beta chains from one sample in a study of T cells in Graves' hyperthyroidism and ophthalmopathy. A single record per CDR3 protein comes from TCRdb applying MiXCR to the multiplex PCR reads. The sample has around 480,000 distinct CDR3 sequences, under 15% seen once; the top ten hold around 17%. What was sequenced was blood. The receptors stem from a woman under 30 with Graves' hyperthyroidism. The CDR3 runs from the conserved cysteine through the conserved F or W. A D gene is named only where the DNA matches it firmly. A row's size may be missing; if present it is once, few, many or a size class.

TRBJ1-2,TRBV11-3,-,many,CASSLDTGGLGYTF,TGTGCCAGCAGCTTAGATACTGGGGGCCTGGGCTACACCTTC
TRBJ2-7,TRBV7-2,TRBD2,few,CASRGAGVLNYEQYF,TGTGCCAGCAGGGGAGCGGGAGTCCTAAACTACGAGCAGTACTTC
TRBJ2-7,TRBV2,-,many,CASGPTSRGSYEQYF,TGTGCCAGCGGCCCGACTAGCAGGGGATCCTACGAGCAGTACTTC
TRBJ2-3,TRBV11-3,TRBD1,many,CASLRTGLFTDTQYF,TGTGCCAGCTTACGGACAGGGCTATTCACCGATACGCAGTATTTT
TRBJ1-1,TRBV27,-,many,CASRLGLTLNTEAFF,TGTGCCAGCAGACTGGGCCTTACCCTGAACACTGAAGCTTTCTTT
TRBJ1-5,TRBV27,-,many,CASSSQLGNQPQHF,TGTGCCAGCAGTTCCCAGTTAGGCAATCAGCCCCAGCATTTT
TRBJ2-1,TRBV7-3,TRBD2,many,CASSLTWTSGSEQFF,TGTGCCAGCAGCTTAACTTGGACTAGCGGGAGTGAGCAGTTCTTC
TRBJ1-2,TRBV7-2,-,many,CASSSRDAGANYGYTF,TGTGCCAGCAGCTCAAGGGACGCCGGAGCTAACTATGGCTACACCTTC
TRBJ2-5,TRBV11-3,-,many,CASSFDWDASGVEETQYF,TGTGCCAGCAGCTTCGATTGGGATGCGAGTGGTGTTGAAGAGACCCAGTACTTC
TRBJ1-2,TRBV6-1,-,many,CAGRVGYGYTF,TGTGCCGGCAGGGTTGGCTATGGCTACACCTTC
TRBJ2-3,TRBV20-1,TRBD2,-,CSARLASGTDTQYF,TGCAGTGCTAGGCTGGCTAGCGGGACAGATACGCAGTATTTT
TRBJ1-1,TRBV27,TRBD1,-,CASSPNGQGLPFNTEAFF,TGTGCCAGCAGTCCCAACGGACAGGGGTTACCCTTCAACACTGAAGCTTTCTTT
TRBJ1-3,TRBV7-9,-,few,CASSRLVPIGITGNTIYF,TGTGCCAGCAGCCGCTTAGTTCCGATCGGCATTACTGGAAACACCATATATTTT
TRBJ2-4,TRBV7-8,-,-,CATSQGSPLVQYF,TGTGCCACTTCTCAGGGGAGCCCGCTCGTTCAGTACTTC
TRBJ1-1,TRBV6-1,-,many,CASTGTGRNTEAFF,TGTGCCAGCACGGGTACGGGACGTAACACTGAAGCTTTCTTT
TRBJ2-7,TRBV6-2/TRBV6-3,-,many,CASSYSFYEQYF,TGTGCCAGCAGTTACTCGTTCTACGAGCAGTACTTC
TRBJ1-5,TRBV12-3/TRBV12-4,TRBD1,many,CATGTGGPQHF,TGTGCCACCGGTACAGGGGGGCCCCAGCATTTT
TRBJ1-2,TRBV7-9,-,-,CASSHNSGPRNGYTF,TGTGCCAGCAGCCATAATTCGGGACCCAGAAATGGCTACACCTTC
TRBJ2-7,TRBV15,-,-,CATSRDLERGEQYF,TGTGCCACCAGCAGAGATCTGGAAAGGGGCGAGCAGTACTTC
TRBJ2-6,TRBV6-5,-,many,CASSYEGSSGANVLTF,TGTGCCAGCAGTTACGAAGGAAGCTCTGGGGCCAACGTCCTGACTTTC
TRBJ2-3,TRBV10-1,TRBD1,-,CASSDPGGTDTQYF,TGCGCCAGCAGTGATCCAGGGGGAACAGATACGCAGTATTTT
TRBJ2-1,TRBV14,TRBD2,-,CASSQDRRLADYNEQFF,TGTGCCAGCAGCCAAGATCGCAGACTAGCGGACTACAATGAGCAGTTCTTC
TRBJ1-1,TRBV29-1,-,many,CSVRQANTEAFF,TGCAGCGTACGACAGGCGAACACTGAAGCTTTCTTT
TRBJ2-1,TRBV7-8,TRBD2,many,CASSLQAGDDYNEQFF,TGTGCCAGCAGCTTACAGGCGGGGGACGATTACAATGAGCAGTTCTTC
TRBJ1-2,TRBV6-1,-,many,CASSVDAAEQGSDGYTF,TGTGCCAGCAGTGTAGATGCAGCAGAACAGGGTTCGGATGGCTACACCTTC
TRBJ1-5,TRBV6-5,-,few,CASSYSGGDQPQHF,TGTGCCAGCAGTTACTCGGGGGGGGATCAGCCCCAGCATTTT
TRBJ2-7,TRBV9,TRBD2,few,CASSLGTSGAYEQYF,TGTGCCAGCAGCCTCGGGACTAGCGGGGCCTACGAGCAGTACTTC
TRBJ2-2,TRBV2,TRBD2,many,CASSGSGRNTGELFF,TGTGCCAGCAGTGGAAGCGGGAGGAACACCGGGGAGCTGTTTTTT
TRBJ2-1,TRBV30,TRBD1,-,CAWKGARLYNEQFF,TGTGCCTGGAAGGGGGCTAGACTCTACAATGAGCAGTTCTTC
TRBJ2-1,TRBV27,TRBD2,many,CASTIRGTSGNNEQFF,TGTGCCAGCACCATAAGGGGGACTAGCGGGAACAATGAGCAGTTCTTC
TRBJ2-6,TRBV2,-,many,CASSERIHTTGANVLTF,TGTGCCAGCAGTGAACGAATCCACACTACTGGGGCCAACGTCCTGACTTTC
TRBJ1-2,TRBV24-1,TRBD1,many,CAASDEGQGFGYTF,TGTGCCGCCAGTGATGAGGGACAGGGTTTTGGCTACACCTTC
TRBJ2-2,TRBV7-3,TRBD2,-,CASSLTGTSSLAGELFF,TGTGCCAGCAGCTTGACCGGGACTAGCAGTCTAGCCGGGGAGCTGTTTTTT
TRBJ2-3,TRBV5-1,-,few,CASSLGADGSTDTQYF,TGTGCCAGCAGCTTGGGGGCGGACGGCAGCACAGATACGCAGTATTTT
TRBJ2-7,TRBV6-5,TRBD1,many,CASSYSQGRHEQYF,TGTGCCAGCAGTTACTCACAGGGGCGGCACGAGCAGTACTTC
TRBJ1-2,TRBV7-9,-,many,CASSLDGGMPNYGYTF,TGTGCCAGCAGCTTAGACGGGGGGATGCCCAACTATGGCTACACCTTC
TRBJ1-1,TRBV19,TRBD1,many,CASSMGTGGMNEAFF,TGTGCCAGTAGTATGGGGACAGGGGGGATGAACGAAGCTTTCTTT
TRBJ2-1,TRBV14,-,-,CASSGTYDYEQFF,TGTGCCAGCAGCGGGACTTATGACTACGAGCAGTTCTTC
TRBJ1-1,TRBV19,-,many,CASSIGREEWTEAFF,TGTGCCAGTAGTATTGGCAGGGAGGAGTGGACTGAAGCTTTCTTT
TRBJ2-5,TRBV29-1,-,many,CSVLAFQGLGETQYF,TGCAGCGTTTTAGCATTTCAGGGGTTGGGAGAGACCCAGTACTTC
TRBJ2-5,TRBV7-8,TRBD1,many,CASSLDPGGYQETQYF,TGTGCCAGCAGCTTAGATCCAGGGGGCTATCAAGAGACCCAGTACTTC
TRBJ2-1,TRBV29-1,-,many,CSVGRSSYNEQFF,TGCAGCGTTGGACGTAGCTCCTACAATGAGCAGTTCTTC
TRBJ2-5,TRBV20-1,-,many,CSASRRGRKETQYF,TGCAGTGCTAGTCGACGGGGCCGTAAGGAGACCCAGTACTTC
TRBJ1-2,TRBV12-3/TRBV12-4,TRBD1,many,CASSYLSTGGDGYTF,TGTGCCAGCAGTTACCTCTCGACAGGGGGCGATGGCTACACCTTC
TRBJ1-1,TRBV15,TRBD1,-,CATSSSGTGSPEAFF,TGTGCCACCAGTTCATCCGGGACAGGGTCGCCTGAAGCTTTCTTT
TRBJ2-3,TRBV6-1,-,many,CASSRGFTDTQYF,TGTGCCAGCAGTAGGGGGTTCACAGATACGCAGTATTTT